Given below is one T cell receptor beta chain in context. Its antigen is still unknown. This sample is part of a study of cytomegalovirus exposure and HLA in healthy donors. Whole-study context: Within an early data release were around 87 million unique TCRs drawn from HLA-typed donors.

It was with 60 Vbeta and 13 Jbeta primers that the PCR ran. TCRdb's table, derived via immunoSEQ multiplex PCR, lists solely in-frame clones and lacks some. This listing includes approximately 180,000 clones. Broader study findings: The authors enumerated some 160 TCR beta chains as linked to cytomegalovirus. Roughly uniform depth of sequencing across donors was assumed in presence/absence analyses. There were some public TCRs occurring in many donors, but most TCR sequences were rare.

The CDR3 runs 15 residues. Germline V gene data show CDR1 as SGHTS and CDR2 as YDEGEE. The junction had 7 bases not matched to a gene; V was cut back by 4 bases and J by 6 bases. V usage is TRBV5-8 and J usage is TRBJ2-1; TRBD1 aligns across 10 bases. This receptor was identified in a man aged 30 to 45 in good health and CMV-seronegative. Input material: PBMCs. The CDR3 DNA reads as TGTGCCAGCAGCCCTAGACAGGGGGCTCTCAATGAGCAGTTCTTC. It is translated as CASSPRQGALNEQFF. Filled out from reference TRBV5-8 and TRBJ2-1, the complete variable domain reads EAGVTQSPTHLIKTRGQQATLRCSPISGHTSVYWYQQALGLGLQFLLWYDEGEERNRGNFPPRFSGRQFPNYSSELNVNALELEDSALYLCASSPRQGALNEQFFGPGTRLTVL.